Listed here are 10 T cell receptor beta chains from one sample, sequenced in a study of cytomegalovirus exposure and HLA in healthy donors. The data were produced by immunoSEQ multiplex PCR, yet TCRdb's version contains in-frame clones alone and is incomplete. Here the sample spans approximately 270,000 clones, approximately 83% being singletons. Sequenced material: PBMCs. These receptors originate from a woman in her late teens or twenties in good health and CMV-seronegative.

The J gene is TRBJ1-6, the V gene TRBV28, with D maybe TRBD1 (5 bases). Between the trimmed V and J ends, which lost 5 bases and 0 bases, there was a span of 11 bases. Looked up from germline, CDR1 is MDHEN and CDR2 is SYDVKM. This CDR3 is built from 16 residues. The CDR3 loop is CASSNRWSSYNSPLHF. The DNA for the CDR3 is TGTGCCAGCAGTAACAGGTGGAGCTCCTATAATTCACCCCTCCACTTT.

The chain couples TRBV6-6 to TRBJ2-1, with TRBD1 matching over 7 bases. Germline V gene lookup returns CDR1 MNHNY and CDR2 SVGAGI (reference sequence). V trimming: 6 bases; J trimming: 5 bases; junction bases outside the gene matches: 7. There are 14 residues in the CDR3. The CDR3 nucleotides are TGTGCCAGCAGAGGGACAGAACACGACAATGAGCAGTTCTTC. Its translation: CASRGTEHDNEQFF.

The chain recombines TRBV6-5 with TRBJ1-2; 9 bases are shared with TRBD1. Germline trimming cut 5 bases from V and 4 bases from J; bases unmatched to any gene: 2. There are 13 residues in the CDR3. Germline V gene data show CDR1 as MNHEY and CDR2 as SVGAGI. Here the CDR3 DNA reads TGTGCCAGCAGTGGGGACAGGGTCTATGGCTACACCTTC. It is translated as CASSGDRVYGYTF.

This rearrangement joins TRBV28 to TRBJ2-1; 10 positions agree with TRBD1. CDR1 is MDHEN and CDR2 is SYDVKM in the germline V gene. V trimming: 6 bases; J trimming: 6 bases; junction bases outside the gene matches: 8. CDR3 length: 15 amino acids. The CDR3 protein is CASRAGQGLGNEQFF. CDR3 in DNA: TGTGCCAGCAGAGCGGGACAGGGGCTGGGCAATGAGCAGTTCTTC. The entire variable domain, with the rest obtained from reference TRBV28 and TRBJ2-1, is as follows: DVKVTQSSRYLVKRTGEKVFLECVQDMDHENMFWYRQDPGLGLRLIYFSYDVKMKEKGDIPEGYSVSREKKERFSLILESASTNQTSMYLCASRAGQGLGNEQFFGPGTRLTVL.

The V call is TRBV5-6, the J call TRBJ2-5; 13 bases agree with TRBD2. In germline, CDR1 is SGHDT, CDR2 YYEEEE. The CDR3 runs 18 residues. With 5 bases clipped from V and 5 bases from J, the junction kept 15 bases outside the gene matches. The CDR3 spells CASRPPGRTSGSWETQYF. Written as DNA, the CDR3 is TGTGCCAGCAGGCCCCCGGGAAGGACTAGCGGGAGTTGGGAGACCCAGTACTTC.

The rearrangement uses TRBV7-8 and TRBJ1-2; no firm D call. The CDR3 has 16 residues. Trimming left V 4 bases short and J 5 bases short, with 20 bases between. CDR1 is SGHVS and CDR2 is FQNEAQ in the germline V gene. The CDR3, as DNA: TGTGCCAGCAGCTCAACCGCCGACCGGGGAGGGTATGGCTACACCTTC. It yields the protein CASSSTADRGGYGYTF.

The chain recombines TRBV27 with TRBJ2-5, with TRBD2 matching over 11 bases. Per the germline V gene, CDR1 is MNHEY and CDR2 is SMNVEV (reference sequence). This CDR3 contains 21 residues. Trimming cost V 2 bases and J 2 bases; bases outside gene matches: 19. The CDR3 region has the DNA TGTGCCAGCAGTTTAAAGGCAGGGCTCGGTATACTAGCGGGAGAACAAGAGACCCAGTACTTC. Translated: CASSLKAGLGILAGEQETQYF.

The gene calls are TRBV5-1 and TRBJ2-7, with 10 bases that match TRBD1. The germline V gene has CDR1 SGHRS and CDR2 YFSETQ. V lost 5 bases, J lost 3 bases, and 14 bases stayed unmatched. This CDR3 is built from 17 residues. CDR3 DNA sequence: TGCGCCAGCAGTATACAAACCGGGACAGGGGACTTCTACGAGCAGTACTTC. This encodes CASSIQTGTGDFYEQYF.

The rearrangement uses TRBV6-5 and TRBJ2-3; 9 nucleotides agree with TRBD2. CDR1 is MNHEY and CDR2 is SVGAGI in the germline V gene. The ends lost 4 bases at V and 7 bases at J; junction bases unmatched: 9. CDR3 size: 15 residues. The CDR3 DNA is TGTGCCAGCAGTTCCTTAGCGGGAGTCGTAAATACGCAGTATTTT. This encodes CASSSLAGVVNTQYF.

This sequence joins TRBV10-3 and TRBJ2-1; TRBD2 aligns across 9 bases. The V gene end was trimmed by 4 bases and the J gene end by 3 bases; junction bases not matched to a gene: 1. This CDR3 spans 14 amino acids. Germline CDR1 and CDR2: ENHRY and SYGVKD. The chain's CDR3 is CAISGAGGYNEQFF. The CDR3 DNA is TGTGCCATCAGTGGAGCGGGGGGCTACAATGAGCAGTTCTTC.